Below, one T cell receptor (beta chain) is given with its context. Its antigen is currently not known. Per-base qualities were not stored, and no clone one base away is much larger. These data are taken from a study of OX40 agonist ivuxolimab in advanced cancers. General notes on the study: Ivuxolimab was an agonistic, fully human IgG2 monoclonal antibody directed against OX40 (CD134), a costimulatory receptor. Intravenous ivuxolimab was administered to patients every 2 weeks at six dose levels: 0.01, 0.1, 0.3, 1.5, 3 and 10 mg/kg. Among the approximately 54 dose-escalation patients, 19 had hepatocellular carcinoma, some 15 melanoma, 9 renal cell carcinoma and 9 head and neck cancer. The dose-escalation cohort was 82.7% male with a mean age of roughly 60 years, ranging from about 23 to 85. Patients were allowed to have had prior anti-PD-1, anti-PD-L1 or anti-CTLA-4 therapy, and 40% of the dose-escalation patients had previously received checkpoint inhibitors. Partial responses were achieved by three dose-escalation patients, of whom one had hepatocellular carcinoma and two had cutaneous melanoma. Peripheral TCRbeta sequencing aimed to test whether ivuxolimab altered TCR sequence diversity and caused clonal T-cell expansion. The paper describes the monotherapy dose-escalation part (N ≈ 52 patients) of the phase I trial of ivuxolimab. What the work shows at the level of the full study, not this receptor alone: In the 0.1-3.0 mg/kg groups, partial responders were among the patients with the lowest normalized peripheral clonal expansion, particularly in CD8+ T cells. At doses of 0.1 to 3.0 mg/kg, clonal expansion of both CD4+ and CD8+ T cells in blood was seen between baseline and week 6. After ivuxolimab, CD8+ T cells had more expanded clones than CD4+ T cells on average. Low levels of normalized T-cell clonal expansion were also shown by some nonresponding patients. The antigen specificity of the clonally expanded peripheral T cells was not determined.

Genomic DNA was extracted from sorted cells for sequencing of the TCRbeta CDR3 region. The immunoSEQ Assay was used for sequencing of TCRbeta CDR3 regions. The table was pulled from immuneACCESS by TCRdb, which kept in-frame rearrangements only. Such tables lose some clones; where checked, under half of the loss comes from unresolved V genes, and the rest has no known cause. The sample records tens of thousands of clones, about 85% of which are singletons. The ten largest clones represent under 30% of the sample. The trial excluded patients who had a history of autoimmune disease or were on systemic immunosuppression. Peripheral blood for TCR sequencing was drawn from every dose cohort at baseline, at cycle 4 day 1 and at cycle 7 day 1. Samples came from an open-label, multicenter, first-in-human phase I dose-escalation trial of ivuxolimab. The trial enrolled adults with locally advanced or metastatic head and neck squamous cell, hepatocellular, melanoma or renal cell carcinoma. CD4+ and CD8+ T cells were sorted separately from peripheral blood before TCR sequencing.

This specimen consisted of CD4+ or CD8+ T cells sorted from blood, obtained in a trial of the OX40 agonist ivuxolimab. This clonotype was obtained from an adult with an advanced solid tumor such as melanoma, head and neck, liver or kidney cancer.

The CDR3 has the sequence CASSVGPHPPPEQFF. The DNA sequence is given as TGTGCCAGCAGCGTAGGGCCACACCCTCCCCCCGAGCAGTTCTTC. The chain was built from TRBV9 and TRBJ2-1; no D gene is confidently identified. The CDR3 measures 15 amino acids from cysteine to phenylalanine. Only the CDR3 portion is preserved as DNA: 45 bases, with reading frame beginning at the first base. The germline V gene sets CDR1 to SGDLS and CDR2 to YYNGEE. The junction shows trimming of 0 bases on V and 10 bases on J, plus 17 bases between the germline ends.